This TCR beta chain stems from a study of blood T cell repertoires in COVID-19. Turning to the study itself: PBMCs, B-cell-depleted T cells, or T cells provided the cDNA or gDNA that made up the material.

Symptom resolution, clearance, or two negative PCRs marked donors in Cohort 3 as recovered. The method was immunoSEQ multiplex PCR; TCRdb's version includes in-frame clones alone and lacks a portion of them. The sample records 95,000 to 150,000 clones, roughly 84% being singletons. In germline, CDR1 is SGHAT, CDR2 FQNNGV. With 6 bases removed from V and 9 bases from J, the gap between germline ends came to 17 bases. The CDR3 has 13 amino acids. Sample: PBMCs or T cells enriched from blood (not recorded which). This chain connects TRBV11-2 to TRBJ1-2, with D possibly matching TRBD1 (6 bases). The receptor's source is a woman aged 25 to 45 who had recovered from COVID-19. CDR3 in DNA: TGTGCCAGCAGGTCCACTGCCAGGGGCCGCTACACCTTC. It yields the protein CASRSTARGRYTF.